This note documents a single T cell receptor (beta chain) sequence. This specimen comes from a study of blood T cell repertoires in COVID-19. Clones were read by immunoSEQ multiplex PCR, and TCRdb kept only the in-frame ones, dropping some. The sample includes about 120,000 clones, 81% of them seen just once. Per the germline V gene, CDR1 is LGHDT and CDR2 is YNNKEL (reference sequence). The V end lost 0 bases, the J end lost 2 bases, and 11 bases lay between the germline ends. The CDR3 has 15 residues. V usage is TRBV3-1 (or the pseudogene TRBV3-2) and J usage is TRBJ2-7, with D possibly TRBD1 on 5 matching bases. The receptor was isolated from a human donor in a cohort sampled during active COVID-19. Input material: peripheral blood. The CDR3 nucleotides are TGTGCCAGCAGCCAAGATGCAGGGCCGGCCTACGAGCAGTACTTC. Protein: CASSQDAGPAYEQYF.